The source of this T cell receptor beta chain is a study of CD8+CD57+ T cells in acquired aplastic anemia. This CDR3 is built from 14 residues. Losses at the gene ends were 0 bases for V and 4 bases for J; bases not matched to a gene: 2. CDR1 and CDR2 (germline): SEHNR, FQNEAQ (reference sequence). There are many counts of this clonotype. The use of genomic DNA as template underpinned the TCR beta VDJ and CDR3 profiling. TCRdb reprocessed the reads via MiXCR and lists one record per CDR3 protein. The repertoire consists of 250,000 to 350,000 distinct CDR3 sequences, with roughly three fifths occurring once and the leading ten covering under 8.5%.

Sequenced input: sorted CD4+, CD8+, or CD8+CD57+ T cells (not recorded which) from PBMCs. The genes are TRBV7-9 and TRBJ1-2, with 7 bases lining up with TRBD1. The receptor was isolated from a human donor with severe aplastic anemia or a healthy control (not recorded which). The CDR3 region is CASSLARDSYGYTF. As DNA, the CDR3 is TGTGCCAGCAGCTTAGCGAGGGACAGCTATGGCTACACCTTC. Full variable domain (outside the CDR3, taken from reference TRBV7-9 and TRBJ1-2): DTGVSQNPRHKITKRGQNVTFRCDPISEHNRLYWYRQTLGQGPEFLTYFQNEAQLEKSRLLSDRFSAERPKGSFSTLEIQRTEQGDSAMYLCASSLARDSYGYTFGSGTRLTVV.